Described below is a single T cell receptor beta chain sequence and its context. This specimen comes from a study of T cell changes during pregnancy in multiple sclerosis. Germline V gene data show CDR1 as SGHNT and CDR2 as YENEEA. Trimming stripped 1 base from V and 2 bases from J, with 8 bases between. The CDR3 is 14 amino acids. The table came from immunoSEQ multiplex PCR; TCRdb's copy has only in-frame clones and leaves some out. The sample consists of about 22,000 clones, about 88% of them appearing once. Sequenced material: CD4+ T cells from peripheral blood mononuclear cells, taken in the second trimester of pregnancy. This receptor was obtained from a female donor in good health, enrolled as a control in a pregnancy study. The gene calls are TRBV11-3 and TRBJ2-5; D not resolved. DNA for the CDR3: TGTGCCAGCAGCTTAGGAGGCTTACAAGAGACCCAGTACTTC. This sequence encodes CASSLGGLQETQYF.